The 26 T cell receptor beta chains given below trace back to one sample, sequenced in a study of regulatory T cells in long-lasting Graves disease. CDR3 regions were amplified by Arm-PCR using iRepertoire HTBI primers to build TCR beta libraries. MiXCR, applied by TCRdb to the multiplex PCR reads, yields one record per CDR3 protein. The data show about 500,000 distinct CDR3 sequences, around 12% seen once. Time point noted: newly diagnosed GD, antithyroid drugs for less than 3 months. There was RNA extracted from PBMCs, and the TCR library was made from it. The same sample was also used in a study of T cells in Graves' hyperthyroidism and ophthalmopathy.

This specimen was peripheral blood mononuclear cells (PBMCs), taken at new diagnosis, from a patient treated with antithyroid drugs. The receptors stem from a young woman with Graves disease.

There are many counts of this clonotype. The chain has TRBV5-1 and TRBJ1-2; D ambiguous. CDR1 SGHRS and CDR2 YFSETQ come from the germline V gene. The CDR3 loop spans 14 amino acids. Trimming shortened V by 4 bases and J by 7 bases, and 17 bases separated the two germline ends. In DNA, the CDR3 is TGCGCCAGCAGCACCCCGATTGCGGGTAGTGGCTACACCTTC. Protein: CASSTPIAGSGYTF.

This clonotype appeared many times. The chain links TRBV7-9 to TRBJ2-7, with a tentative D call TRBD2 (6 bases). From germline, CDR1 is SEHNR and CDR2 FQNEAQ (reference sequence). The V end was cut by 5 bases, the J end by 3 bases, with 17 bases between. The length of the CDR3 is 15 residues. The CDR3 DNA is TGTGCCAGCAGCCTAACTCCGGGACTCGACTACGAGCAGTACTTC. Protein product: CASSLTPGLDYEQYF.

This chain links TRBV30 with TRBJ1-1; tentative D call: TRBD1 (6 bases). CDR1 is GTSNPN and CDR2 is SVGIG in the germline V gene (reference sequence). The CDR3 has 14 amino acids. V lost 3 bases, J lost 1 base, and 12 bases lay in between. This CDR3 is CAWRGARRNTEAFF. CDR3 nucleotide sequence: TGTGCCTGGAGGGGGGCTAGAAGGAACACTGAAGCTTTCTTT. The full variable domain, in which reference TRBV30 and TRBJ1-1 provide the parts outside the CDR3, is SQTIHQWPATLVQPVGSPLSLECTVEGTSNPNLYWYRQAAGRGLQLLFYSVGIGQISSEVPQNLSASRPQDRQFILSSKKLLLSDSGFYLCAWRGARRNTEAFFGQGTRLTVV.

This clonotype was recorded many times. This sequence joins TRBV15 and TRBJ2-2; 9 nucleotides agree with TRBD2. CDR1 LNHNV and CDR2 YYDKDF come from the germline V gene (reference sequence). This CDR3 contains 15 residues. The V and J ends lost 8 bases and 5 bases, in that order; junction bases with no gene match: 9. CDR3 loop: CATRAAGGRTGELFF. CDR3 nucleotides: TGTGCCACCCGGGCAGCGGGAGGTCGAACCGGGGAGCTGTTTTTT. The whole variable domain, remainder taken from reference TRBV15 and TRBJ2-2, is DAMVIQNPRYQVTQFGKPVTLSCSQTLNHNVMYWYQQKSSQAPKLLFHYYDKDFNNEADTPDNFQSRRPNTSFCFLDIRSPGLGDTAMYLCATRAAGGRTGELFFGEGSRLTVL.

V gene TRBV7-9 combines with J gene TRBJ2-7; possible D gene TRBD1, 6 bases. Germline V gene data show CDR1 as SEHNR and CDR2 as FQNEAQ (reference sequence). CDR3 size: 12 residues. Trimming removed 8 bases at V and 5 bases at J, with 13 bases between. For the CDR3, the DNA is TGTGCCAGCGCTCGAGGGGGAGACGAGCAGTACTTC. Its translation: CASARGGDEQYF.

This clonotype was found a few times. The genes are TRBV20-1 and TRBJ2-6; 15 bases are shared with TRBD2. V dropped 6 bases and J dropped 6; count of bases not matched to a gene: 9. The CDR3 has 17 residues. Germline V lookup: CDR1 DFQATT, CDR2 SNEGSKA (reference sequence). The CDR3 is CSAAGLAGGFPANVLTF. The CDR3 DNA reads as TGCAGTGCCGCGGGACTAGCGGGAGGTTTCCCGGCCAACGTCCTGACTTTC.

CDR3 nucleotides: TGTGCCAGCAGCTTAAAGTTTGACCCGGCGGCTTACGAGCAGTACTTC. Its protein product is CASSLKFDPAAYEQYF. The V call is TRBV11-2, the J call TRBJ2-7, with D uncertain. This CDR3 has 16 amino acids. The V end lost 2 bases, the J end lost 4 bases, and 18 bases lay between the germline ends. CDR1 is SGHAT and CDR2 is FQNNGV in the germline V gene.

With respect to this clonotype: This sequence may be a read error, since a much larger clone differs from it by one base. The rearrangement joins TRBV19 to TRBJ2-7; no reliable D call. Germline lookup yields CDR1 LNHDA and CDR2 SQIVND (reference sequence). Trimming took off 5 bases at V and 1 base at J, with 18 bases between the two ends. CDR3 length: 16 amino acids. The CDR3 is CASSVSVAFRSYEQYF. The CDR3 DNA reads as TGTGCCAGTAGTGTGTCGGTGGCTTTCAGGTCCTACGAGCAGTACTTC.

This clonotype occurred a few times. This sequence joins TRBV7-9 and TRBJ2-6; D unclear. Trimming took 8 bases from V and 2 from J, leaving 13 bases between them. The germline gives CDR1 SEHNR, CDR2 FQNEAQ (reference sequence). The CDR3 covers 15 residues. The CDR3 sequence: CASDPGTAGANVLTF. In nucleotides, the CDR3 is TGTGCCAGCGATCCCGGCACAGCTGGGGCCAACGTCCTGACTTTC.

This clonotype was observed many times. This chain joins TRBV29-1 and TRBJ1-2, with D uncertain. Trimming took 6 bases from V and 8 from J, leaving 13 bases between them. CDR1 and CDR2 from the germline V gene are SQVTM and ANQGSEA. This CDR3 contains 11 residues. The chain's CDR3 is CSVEQNRGYTF. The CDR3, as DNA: TGCAGCGTCGAACAGAATAGGGGCTACACCTTC.

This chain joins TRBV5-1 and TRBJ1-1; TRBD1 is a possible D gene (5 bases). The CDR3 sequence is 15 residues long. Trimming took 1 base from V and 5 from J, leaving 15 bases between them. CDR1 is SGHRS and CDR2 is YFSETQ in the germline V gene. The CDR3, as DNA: TGCGCCAGCAGCTTGCGGGACGGCGGTGCGACTGAAGCTTTCTTT. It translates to CASSLRDGGATEAFF.

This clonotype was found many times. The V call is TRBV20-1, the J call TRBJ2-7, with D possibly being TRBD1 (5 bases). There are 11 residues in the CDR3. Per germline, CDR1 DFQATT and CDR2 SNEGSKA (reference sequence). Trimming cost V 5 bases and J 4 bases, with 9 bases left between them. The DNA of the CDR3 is TGCAGTGCTGGTAGGGGTTACGAGCAGTACTTC. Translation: CSAGRGYEQYF.

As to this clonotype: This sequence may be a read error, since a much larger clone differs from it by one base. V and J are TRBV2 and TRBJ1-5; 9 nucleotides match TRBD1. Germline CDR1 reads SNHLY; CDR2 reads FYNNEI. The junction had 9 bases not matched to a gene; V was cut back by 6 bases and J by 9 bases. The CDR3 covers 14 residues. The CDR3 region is CASRGTGLGRPQHF. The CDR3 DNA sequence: TGTGCCAGCAGGGGGACAGGGTTGGGTCGGCCCCAGCATTTT.

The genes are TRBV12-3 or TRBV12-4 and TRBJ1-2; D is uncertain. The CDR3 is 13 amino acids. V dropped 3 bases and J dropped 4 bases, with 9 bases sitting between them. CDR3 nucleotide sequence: TGTGCCAGCAGTTTCCAACTTGGCTATGGCTACACCTTC. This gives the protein CASSFQLGYGYTF.

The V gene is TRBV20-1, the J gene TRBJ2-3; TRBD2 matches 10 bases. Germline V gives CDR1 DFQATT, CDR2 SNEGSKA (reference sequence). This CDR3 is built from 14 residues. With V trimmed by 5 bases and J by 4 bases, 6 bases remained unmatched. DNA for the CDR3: TGCAGTGCTTCCTCTAGCGGGAGATCAGATACGCAGTATTTT. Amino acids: CSASSSGRSDTQYF.

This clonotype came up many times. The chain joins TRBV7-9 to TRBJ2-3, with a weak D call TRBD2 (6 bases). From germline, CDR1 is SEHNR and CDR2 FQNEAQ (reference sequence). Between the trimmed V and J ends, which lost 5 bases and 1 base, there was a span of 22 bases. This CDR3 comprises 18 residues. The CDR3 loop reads CASSPLSFGGGGTDTQYF. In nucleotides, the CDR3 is TGTGCCAGCAGCCCTCTCTCCTTCGGAGGCGGGGGCACAGATACGCAGTATTTT.

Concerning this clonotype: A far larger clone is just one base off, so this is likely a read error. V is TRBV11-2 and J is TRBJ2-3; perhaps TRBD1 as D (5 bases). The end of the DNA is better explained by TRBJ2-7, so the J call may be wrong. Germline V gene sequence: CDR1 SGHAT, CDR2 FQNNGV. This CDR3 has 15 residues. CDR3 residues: CAGSLTVDKYYEQYF. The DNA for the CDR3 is TGTGCCGGCAGCTTAACGGTGGACAAATACTACGAGCAGTACTTC.

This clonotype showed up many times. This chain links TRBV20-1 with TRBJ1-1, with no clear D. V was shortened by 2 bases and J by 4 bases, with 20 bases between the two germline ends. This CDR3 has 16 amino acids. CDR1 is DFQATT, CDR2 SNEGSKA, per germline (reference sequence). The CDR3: CSARSGNRDGTTEAFF. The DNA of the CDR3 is TGCAGTGCTAGAAGTGGTAATCGGGATGGTACCACTGAAGCTTTCTTT.

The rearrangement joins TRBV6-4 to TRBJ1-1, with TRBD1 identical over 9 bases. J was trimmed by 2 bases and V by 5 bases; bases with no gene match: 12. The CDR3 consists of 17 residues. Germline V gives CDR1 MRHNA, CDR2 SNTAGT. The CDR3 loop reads CASSYPGQGEGNTEAFF. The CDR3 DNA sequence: TGTGCCAGCAGTTACCCGGGACAGGGAGAAGGTAACACTGAAGCTTTCTTT.

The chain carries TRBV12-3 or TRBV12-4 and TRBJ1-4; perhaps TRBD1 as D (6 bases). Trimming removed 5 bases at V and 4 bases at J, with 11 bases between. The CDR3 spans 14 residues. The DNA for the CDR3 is TGTGCCAGCAGTCGGACAGACAGTAATGAAAAACTGTTTTTT. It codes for CASSRTDSNEKLFF.

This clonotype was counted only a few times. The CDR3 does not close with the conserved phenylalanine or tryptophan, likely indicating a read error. The chain's CDR3 is CASTPPGSFRPGGAFL. Here the CDR3 DNA reads TGTGCCAGCACCCCCCCGGGGTCTTTTCGGCCCGGTGGAGCTTTCCTT. The genes are TRBV7-9 and TRBJ1-1, with D unclear. The ends were cut back, 7 bases at V and 10 bases at J, with 28 bases in the middle. This CDR3 is 16 amino acids long. Germline V CDR1 and CDR2: SEHNR, FQNEAQ (reference sequence).

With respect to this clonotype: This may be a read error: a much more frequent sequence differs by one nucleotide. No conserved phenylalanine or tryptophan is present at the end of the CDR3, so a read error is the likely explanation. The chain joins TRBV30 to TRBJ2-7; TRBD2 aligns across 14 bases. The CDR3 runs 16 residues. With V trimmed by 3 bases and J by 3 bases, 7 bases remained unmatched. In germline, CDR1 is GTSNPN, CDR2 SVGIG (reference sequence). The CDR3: CAWRKGLAGVIYEQYY. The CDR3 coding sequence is TGTGCCTGGAGGAAGGGACTAGCGGGAGTTATCTACGAGCAGTACTAC.

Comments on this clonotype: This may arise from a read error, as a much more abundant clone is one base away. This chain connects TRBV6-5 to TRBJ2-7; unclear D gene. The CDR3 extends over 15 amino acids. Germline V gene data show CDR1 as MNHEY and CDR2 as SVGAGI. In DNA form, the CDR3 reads TGTGCCGGCAGTTACTCGATGGCAGTTCACTACGAGCAGTACTTC. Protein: CAGSYSMAVHYEQYF.

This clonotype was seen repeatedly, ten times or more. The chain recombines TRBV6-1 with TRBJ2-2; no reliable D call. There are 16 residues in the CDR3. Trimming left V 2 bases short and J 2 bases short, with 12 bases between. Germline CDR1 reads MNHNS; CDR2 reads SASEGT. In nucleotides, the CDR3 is TGTGCCAGCAGTGAACTATCGGGCTTTAACACCGGGGAGCTGTTTTTT. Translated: CASSELSGFNTGELFF.

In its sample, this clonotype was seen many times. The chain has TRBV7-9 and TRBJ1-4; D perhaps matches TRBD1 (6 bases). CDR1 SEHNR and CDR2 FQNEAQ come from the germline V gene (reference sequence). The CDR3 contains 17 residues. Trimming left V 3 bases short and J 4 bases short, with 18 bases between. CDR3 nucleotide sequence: TGTGCCAGCAGCTTGGGGGATCGGGGGCGAAATAATGAAAAACTGTTTTTT. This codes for CASSLGDRGRNNEKLFF.

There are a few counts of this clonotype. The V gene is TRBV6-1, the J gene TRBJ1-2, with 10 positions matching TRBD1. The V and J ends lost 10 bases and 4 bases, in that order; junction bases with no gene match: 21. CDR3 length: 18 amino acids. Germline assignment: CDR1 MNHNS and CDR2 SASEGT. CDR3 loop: CATLQGPGQGSLIYGYTF. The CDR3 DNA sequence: TGTGCCACCCTACAAGGTCCGGGACAGGGGAGTCTGATCTATGGCTACACCTTC.